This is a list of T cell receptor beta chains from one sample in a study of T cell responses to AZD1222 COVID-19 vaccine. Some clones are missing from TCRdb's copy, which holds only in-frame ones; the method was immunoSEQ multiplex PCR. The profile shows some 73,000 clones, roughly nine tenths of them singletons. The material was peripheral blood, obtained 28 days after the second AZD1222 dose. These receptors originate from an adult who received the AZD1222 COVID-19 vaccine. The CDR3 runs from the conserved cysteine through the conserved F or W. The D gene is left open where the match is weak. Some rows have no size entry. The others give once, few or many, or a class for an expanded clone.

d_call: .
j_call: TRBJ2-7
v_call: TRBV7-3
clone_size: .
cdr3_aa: CASSLIPDGSRYF
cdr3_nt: TGTGCCAGCAGCTTAATCCCGGACGGCTCCAGGTACTTC

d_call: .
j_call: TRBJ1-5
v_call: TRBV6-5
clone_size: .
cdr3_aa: CASVIGHQPQHF
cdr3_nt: TGTGCCTCAGTGATTGGGCATCAGCCCCAGCATTTT

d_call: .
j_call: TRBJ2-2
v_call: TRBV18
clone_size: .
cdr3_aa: CASSPLDRDWDTGELFF
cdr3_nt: TGTGCCAGCTCACCCCTCGACCGAGATTGGGACACCGGGGAGCTGTTTTTT

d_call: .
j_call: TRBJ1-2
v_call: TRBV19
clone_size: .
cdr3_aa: CASTPATNYGYTF
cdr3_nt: TGTGCCAGTACCCCGGCCACTAACTATGGCTACACCTTC

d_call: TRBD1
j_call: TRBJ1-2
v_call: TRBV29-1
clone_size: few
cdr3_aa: CSVSGQGARGYTF
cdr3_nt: TGCAGCGTTTCGGGACAGGGGGCGAGGGGCTACACCTTC

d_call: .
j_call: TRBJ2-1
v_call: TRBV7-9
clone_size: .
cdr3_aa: CASSLSSYNEQFF
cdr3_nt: TGTGCCAGCAGCCTGAGCTCCTACAATGAGCAGTTCTTC

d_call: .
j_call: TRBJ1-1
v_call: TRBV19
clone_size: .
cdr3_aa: CASSMGEGRISEAFF
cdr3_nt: TGTGCCAGTAGTATGGGAGAGGGCAGGATCTCTGAAGCTTTCTTT

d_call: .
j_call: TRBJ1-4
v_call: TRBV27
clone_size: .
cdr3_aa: CASSADRPRPSGTNEKLFF
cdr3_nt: TGTGCCAGCAGTGCTGACAGGCCTCGGCCGTCCGGAACTAATGAAAAACTGTTTTTT

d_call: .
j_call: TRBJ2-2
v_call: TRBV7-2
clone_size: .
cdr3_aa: CASSLRAKNTFANTGELFF
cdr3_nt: TGTGCCAGCAGCTTACGTGCCAAAAACACTTTCGCGAACACCGGGGAGCTGTTTTTT

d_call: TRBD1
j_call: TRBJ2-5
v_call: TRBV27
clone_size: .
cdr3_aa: CASYITGGAYGETQYF
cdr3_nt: TGTGCCAGTTATATTACAGGGGGCGCGTATGGAGAGACCCAGTACTTC

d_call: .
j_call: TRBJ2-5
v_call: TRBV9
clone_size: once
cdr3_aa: CASSPDPGKETQYF
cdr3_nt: TGTGCCAGCAGCCCCGACCCAGGGAAAGAGACCCAGTACTTC

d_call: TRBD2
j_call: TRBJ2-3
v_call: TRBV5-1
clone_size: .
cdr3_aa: CASSLPGLAGDTQYF
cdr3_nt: TGCGCCAGCAGCTTGCCGGGACTAGCGGGAGATACGCAGTATTTT

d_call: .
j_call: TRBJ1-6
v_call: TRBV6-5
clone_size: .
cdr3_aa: CASRERHPGNSPLHF
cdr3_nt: TGTGCCTCCAGGGAGAGGCATCCTGGTAATTCACCCCTCCACTTT

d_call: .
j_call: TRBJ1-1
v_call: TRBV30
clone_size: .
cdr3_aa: CAWTRQNTEAFF
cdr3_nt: TGTGCCTGGACTCGACAGAACACTGAAGCTTTCTTT

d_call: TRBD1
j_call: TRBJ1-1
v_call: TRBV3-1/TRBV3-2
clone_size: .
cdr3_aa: CASSPRTGMNTEAFF
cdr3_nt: TGTGCCAGCAGCCCCCGGACAGGGATGAACACTGAAGCTTTCTTT